This entry lists 19 T cell receptor beta chains sequenced from one sample in a study of CD8 T cells in Susac syndrome (dated by TCRdb to between 2019 and 2020). Receptors were amplified or captured by the immunoSEQ multiplex PCR assay. RNA was extracted using the RNeasy kit, and about 0.5 to 1 ug of the RNA was reverse transcribed with random hexamers. TCRdb reprocessing: public reads trimmed at Q25 with fastp, clones called with MiXCR, in-frame beta chains kept. Each CDR3 protein appears once, grouped with its most common genes and DNA. The sample profile shows about 100,000 distinct CDR3 sequences; roughly 96% of them were found once. The top ten hold 0.25% to 0.35% of the sample. The sequenced sample consisted of CD8+ T cells from PBMCs. The receptor set was obtained from a human donor with Susac syndrome.

The chain recombines TRBV3-1 with TRBJ2-7, with D perhaps TRBD2 (6 bases). V dropped 6 bases and J dropped 7 bases, with 19 bases sitting between them. Germline assignment: CDR1 LGHDT and CDR2 YNNKEL (reference sequence). This CDR3 region has 14 residues. The CDR3 reads CASRAGGGSGEQYF. The CDR3 DNA reads as TGTGCCAGCAGAGCAGGTGGGGGGTCTGGTGAGCAGTACTTC.

The chain uses TRBV6-5 and TRBJ2-7, with a possible D match to TRBD1 (6 bases). Between the trimmed V and J ends, which lost 5 bases and 6 bases, there was a span of 17 bases. The CDR3 spans 14 residues. In germline, CDR1 is MNHEY, CDR2 SVGAGI. CDR3 sequence reads: CASSRLRGLLEQYF. Here the CDR3 DNA reads TGTGCCAGCAGTCGACTGAGGGGGTTACTCGAGCAGTACTTC.

The gene calls are TRBV20-1 and TRBJ2-3, with 7 bases aligning to TRBD1. Germline V gives CDR1 DFQATT, CDR2 SNEGSKA (reference sequence). V trimming: 6 bases; J trimming: 2 bases; junction bases outside the gene matches: 8. This CDR3 is built from 14 residues. The CDR3 DNA follows: TGCAGTGCCAATACAGGGGAAGCCACAGATACGCAGTATTTT. This gives the protein CSANTGEATDTQYF.

The gene calls are TRBV20-1 and TRBJ2-7; D could derive from TRBD1 or TRBD2 (7 bases each). V was clipped by 5 bases and J by 5 bases, with 13 bases between them. The CDR3 is 12 residues long. The germline CDR1 and CDR2 sequences are DFQATT and SNEGSKA (reference sequence). The CDR3 protein is CSARDSGNEQYF. The CDR3 DNA follows: TGCAGTGCTCGGGACAGCGGGAACGAGCAGTACTTC.

This clonotype was counted once. CDR3 nucleotide sequence: TGTGCCAGCAGTAAGGCAGCGTCCCCCTACAATGAGCAGTTCTTC. Translation gives CASSKAASPYNEQFF. The genes are TRBV2 and TRBJ2-1; no clear D. Germline V gives CDR1 SNHLY, CDR2 FYNNEI. This CDR3 is built from 15 residues. Trimming removed 5 bases at V and 2 bases at J, with 13 bases between.

This clonotype was counted once. This chain uses TRBV25-1 with TRBJ2-2, with TRBD1 as a possible D gene (7 bases). V was shortened by 3 bases and J by 5 bases, with 10 bases between the two germline ends. This CDR3 spans 14 amino acids. Germline V gene lookup returns CDR1 MGHDK and CDR2 SYGVNS. The CDR3 sequence is CASSEQGGTGELFF. As DNA, the CDR3 is TGTGCCAGCAGTGAGCAGGGGGGAACCGGGGAGCTGTTTTTT.

V is TRBV19 and J is TRBJ2-5; D may be TRBD2 (6 bases). Trimming took 7 bases from V and 5 from J, leaving 14 bases between them. Germline V gene sequence: CDR1 LNHDA, CDR2 SQIVND (reference sequence). This CDR3 is built from 13 residues. CDR3 region: CASMTSSSETQYF. The CDR3 nucleotides are TGTGCCAGTATGACTAGTTCTTCGGAGACCCAGTACTTC.

The chain employs TRBV12-3 or TRBV12-4 and TRBJ1-6; tentative D call: TRBD1 (6 bases). The V gene lost 6 bases and the J gene lost 4 bases, with 10 bases spanning the gap. There are 14 residues in the CDR3. Here the CDR3 reads CASSPTGYNSPLHF. The CDR3 DNA reads TGTGCCAGCAGCCCGACAGGATATAATTCACCCCTCCACTTT.

V is TRBV5-1 and J is TRBJ2-3; 14 nucleotides match TRBD2. Germline loops: CDR1 SGHRS, CDR2 YFSETQ. The CDR3 covers 18 residues. The ends lost 3 bases at V and 4 bases at J; junction bases unmatched: 10. The CDR3 coding sequence is TGCGCCAGCAGCTCTCGGACTAGCGGGGGGTCCGTTCCAGATACGCAGTATTTT. Its protein is CASSSRTSGGSVPDTQYF.

The CDR3 region is CASRPVRGRPEAFF. In DNA, the CDR3 is TGTGCCAGCAGACCAGTTCGGGGCAGGCCTGAAGCTTTCTTT. J is TRBJ1-1 and V is TRBV4-2; possible D gene TRBD1, 5 bases. Germline CDR1 reads LGHNA; CDR2 reads YNFKEQ. The ends were cut back, 6 bases at V and 6 bases at J, with 17 bases in the middle. The length of the CDR3 is 14 residues.

CDR3 DNA: TGTGCCAGTAGTCCGCGTATTGAGGAGACCCAGTACTTC. It is translated as CASSPRIEETQYF. This chain links TRBV19 with TRBJ2-5; D is undetermined. The germline CDR1 and CDR2 sequences are LNHDA and SQIVND (reference sequence). The V and J ends lost 5 bases and 5 bases respectively, with 12 bases between them. The CDR3 is made up of 13 amino acids.

This chain links TRBV4-1 with TRBJ2-1; 7 nucleotides match TRBD1. V trimming: 4 bases; J trimming: 8 bases; junction bases outside the gene matches: 11. Germline V gene sequence: CDR1 MGHRA, CDR2 YSYEKL. The CDR3 covers 15 residues. The CDR3, as DNA: TGCGCCAGCAGCCTCCACCCAGACAGGGACGATGAGCAGTTCTTC. Translating it yields CASSLHPDRDDEQFF.

The CDR3 sequence: CSVVGGGSTDTQYF. The CDR3 region has the DNA TGCAGCGTTGTTGGCGGCGGTAGCACAGATACGCAGTATTTT. The chain links TRBV29-1 to TRBJ2-3; D is undetermined. There are 14 residues in the CDR3. V gave up 4 bases and J gave up 0 bases, with 11 bases separating them. Looked up from germline, CDR1 is SQVTM and CDR2 is ANQGSEA.

The rearrangement links TRBV7-9 to TRBJ2-7; D gene unclear. Trimming left V 3 bases short and J 5 bases short, with 11 bases between. The germline V gene has CDR1 SEHNR and CDR2 FQNEAQ (reference sequence). The CDR3 is 13 amino acids. DNA for the CDR3: TGTGCCAGCAGCTTGCAGGTTTCCGACGAGCAGTACTTC. It codes for CASSLQVSDEQYF.

V is TRBV5-4 and J is TRBJ2-2; 9 bases match TRBD1. From germline, CDR1 is SGHNT and CDR2 YYREEE (reference sequence). The CDR3 runs 15 residues. Trimming removed 3 bases from V and 5 bases from J; junction bases left unmatched: 5. The CDR3 nucleotides are TGTGCCAGCAGCTGGGGACAGGGAGAAACCGGGGAGCTGTTTTTT. The encoded protein is CASSWGQGETGELFF.

The genes are TRBV4-1 and TRBJ2-5, with TRBD2 matching 7 bases. V was clipped by 1 base and J by 5 bases; unmatched bases: 4. This CDR3 contains 14 residues. The germline V gene encodes CDR1 MGHRA and CDR2 YSYEKL. This CDR3 is CASSQVGGGETQYF. For the CDR3, the DNA is TGCGCCAGCAGCCAAGTTGGCGGGGGTGAGACCCAGTACTTC.

The chain couples TRBV27 to TRBJ1-2, with D possibly matching TRBD1 (5 bases). The CDR3 totals 13 residues. V was shortened by 2 bases and J by 5 bases, with 9 bases between the two germline ends. CDR1 is MNHEY and CDR2 is SMNVEV in the germline V gene (reference sequence). The CDR3 nucleotides are TGTGCCAGCAGTTTAAGGGGAGAGTATGGCTACACCTTC. This sequence encodes CASSLRGEYGYTF.

This clonotype was found once. The CDR3 coding sequence is TGCAGTGCTTCCGGGACAGGTGTCGGCCAGCCCCAGCATTTT. Amino acids: CSASGTGVGQPQHF. V usage is TRBV20-1 and J usage is TRBJ1-5, with 8 bases that match TRBD1. CDR3 length: 14 residues. CDR1 and CDR2 from the germline V gene are DFQATT and SNEGSKA (reference sequence). V lost 5 bases and J lost 7; bases outside the gene matches: 10.

This chain connects TRBV5-1 to TRBJ2-1; 7 bases map to TRBD1. Germline V gene sequence: CDR1 SGHRS, CDR2 YFSETQ. The trim removed 4 bases at V and 2 bases at J, leaving 9 bases unmatched. This CDR3 has 16 residues. The CDR3 here is CASSPTLGQPYNEQFF. DNA for the CDR3: TGCGCCAGCAGCCCAACCCTGGGACAGCCCTACAATGAGCAGTTCTTC.